This TCR beta chain comes out of a study of OX40 agonist ivuxolimab in advanced cancers. Looking at the study overall: Ivuxolimab, which patients received intravenously every 2 weeks, was dosed at 0.01 to 10 mg/kg.

Clones were sequenced by immunoSEQ multiplex PCR, and TCRdb holds only the in-frame ones, with some missing. The sample carries over 65,000 clones, approximately 92% recorded once. The sample in question was CD4+ or CD8+ T cells sorted from blood, obtained in a trial of the OX40 agonist ivuxolimab. This TCR derives from an adult with an advanced solid tumor such as melanoma, head and neck, liver or kidney cancer.

Written as DNA, the CDR3 is TGCGCCAGCAGCCAAGATACCGGGGCTGGTATCTACGAGCAGTACTTC. It is translated as CASSQDTGAGIYEQYF. This chain joins TRBV4-3 and TRBJ2-7; possibly TRBD1 or TRBD2 for D (5 bases each). This CDR3 contains 16 residues. CDR1 is LGHNA, CDR2 YSLEER, per germline. With 0 bases removed from V and 3 bases from J, the gap between germline ends came to 15 bases.